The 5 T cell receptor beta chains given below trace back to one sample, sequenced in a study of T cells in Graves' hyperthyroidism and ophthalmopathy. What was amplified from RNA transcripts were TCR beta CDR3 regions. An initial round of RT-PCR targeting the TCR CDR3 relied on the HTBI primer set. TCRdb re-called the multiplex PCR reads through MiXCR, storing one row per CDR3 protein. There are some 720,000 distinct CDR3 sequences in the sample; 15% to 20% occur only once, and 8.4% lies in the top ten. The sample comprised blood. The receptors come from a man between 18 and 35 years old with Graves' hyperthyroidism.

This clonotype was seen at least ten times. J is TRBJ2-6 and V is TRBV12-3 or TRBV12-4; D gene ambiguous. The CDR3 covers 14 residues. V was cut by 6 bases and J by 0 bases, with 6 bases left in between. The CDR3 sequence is CASSTGSGANVLTF. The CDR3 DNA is TGTGCCAGCAGCACTGGCTCTGGGGCCAACGTCCTGACTTTC.

CDR3 nucleotides: TGTGCCAGCAGCCAAAGGGGGACAGCTTCCTACGAGCAGTACTTC. Translation: CASSQRGTASYEQYF. The J gene is TRBJ2-7, the V gene TRBV3-1; 7 nucleotides agree with TRBD1. With V trimmed by 2 bases and J by 1 base, 5 bases remained unmatched. This CDR3 region has 15 residues. Germline assignment: CDR1 LGHDT and CDR2 YNNKEL (reference sequence).

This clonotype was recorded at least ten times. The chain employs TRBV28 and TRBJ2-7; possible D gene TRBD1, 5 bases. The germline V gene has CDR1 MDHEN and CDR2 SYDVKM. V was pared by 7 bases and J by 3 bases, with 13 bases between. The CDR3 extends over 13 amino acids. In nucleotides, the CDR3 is TGTGCCAGCACCCCAGGACAAAACTACGAGCAGTACTTC. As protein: CASTPGQNYEQYF.

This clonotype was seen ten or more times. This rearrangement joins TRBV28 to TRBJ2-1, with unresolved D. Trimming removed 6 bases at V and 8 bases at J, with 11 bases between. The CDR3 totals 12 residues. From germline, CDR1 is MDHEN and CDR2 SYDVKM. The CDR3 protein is CASSAGRDEQFF. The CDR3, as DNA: TGTGCCAGCAGCGCCGGACGGGATGAGCAGTTCTTC.

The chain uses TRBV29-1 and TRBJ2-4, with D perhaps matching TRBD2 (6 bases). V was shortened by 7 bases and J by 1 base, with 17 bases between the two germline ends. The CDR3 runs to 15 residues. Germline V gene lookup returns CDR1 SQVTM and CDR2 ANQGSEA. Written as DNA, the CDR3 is TGCAGCGCACCGGAGGGATCCGTTGCCAAAAACATTCAGTACTTC. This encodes CSAPEGSVAKNIQYF.